The next 22 T cell receptor beta chains were all read from a single sample in a study of Ad26.COV2.S vaccination and SARS-CoV-2 variants. Sequencing was performed with immunoSEQ multiplex PCR; in TCRdb, only in-frame clones are kept and a portion is missing. The data contain about 680,000 clones, around 89% of them singletons. Treatment here: around 19 received Ad26.COV2.S at low or high dose, single or two shots; 5 received placebo; per-sample allocation not given. After the first vaccine or placebo injection, samples were drawn on day 63. The sample was peripheral blood, taken in a trial of Ad26.COV2.S vaccine versus placebo. These receptor sequences come from a person between 18 and 60 years old who received the Ad26.COV2.S COVID-19 vaccine or a placebo.

The rearrangement joins TRBV5-5 to TRBJ2-3; 7 nucleotides align to TRBD2. In germline, CDR1 is SGHKS, CDR2 YYEKEE (reference sequence). CDR3 length equals 15 residues. The junction had 8 bases not matched to a gene; V was cut back by 3 bases and J by 4 bases. In DNA form, the CDR3 reads TGTGCCAGCAGCTCCGGGACTACAGAGGCAGATACGCAGTATTTT. Its translation: CASSSGTTEADTQYF.

The chain joins TRBV5-6 to TRBJ2-1, with TRBD1 as a possible D gene (7 bases). CDR1 is SGHDT, CDR2 YYEEEE, per germline. The CDR3 extends over 15 amino acids. The V gene lost 1 base and the J gene lost 6 bases, with 14 bases spanning the gap. CDR3 nucleotides: TGTGCCAGCAGCTTGCAGGGGGGAGTCTTCAATGAGCAGTTCTTC. Translation: CASSLQGGVFNEQFF.

J is TRBJ2-1 and V is TRBV6-4; TRBD2 matches at 11 bases. Germline V lookup: CDR1 MRHNA, CDR2 SNTAGT. The trim removed 3 bases at V and 9 bases at J, leaving 10 bases unmatched. The CDR3 spans 16 residues. The CDR3 DNA is TGTGCCAGCAGTGAATCGAGGGCTAGCGGGAGGACTGAGCAGTTCTTC. Translation gives CASSESRASGRTEQFF.

The chain employs TRBV12-3 or TRBV12-4 and TRBJ1-2; D is unclear. V lost 4 bases, J lost 4 bases, and 10 bases lay in between. This CDR3 spans 13 amino acids. This chain's CDR3 is CASSSSLRYGYTF. The CDR3 DNA is TGTGCCAGCAGTTCGTCTTTGCGCTATGGCTACACCTTC.

This chain connects TRBV19 to TRBJ2-7; D is possibly TRBD1 or TRBD2 (5 bases each). Germline V gene data show CDR1 as LNHDA and CDR2 as SQIVND (reference sequence). This CDR3 region has 10 residues. The CDR3 here is CLGETYEQYF. In nucleotides, the CDR3 is TGTCTGGGGGAGACCTACGAGCAGTACTTC.

Worth noting for this clone: Other DNA variants within this sample encode the same CDR3. This rearrangement joins TRBV6-1 to TRBJ1-4; no clear D. Trimming pared 3 bases from V and 3 bases from J, leaving 8 bases between. The CDR3 runs to 14 residues. The germline CDR1 and CDR2 sequences are MNHNS and SASEGT. The CDR3, as DNA: TGTGCCAGCAGTGAGGGCAGCTCTAATGAAAAACTGTTTTTT. This translates into CASSEGSSNEKLFF.

This clone has just one count. The V gene is TRBV29-1, the J gene TRBJ1-3, with D hard to call. Looked up from germline, CDR1 is SQVTM and CDR2 is ANQGSEA. Trimming shortened V by 5 bases and J by 8 bases, and 10 bases separated the two germline ends. The CDR3 has 11 amino acids. As DNA, the CDR3 is TGCAGCGTTCTGTTGTTTGACACCATATATTTT. As protein: CSVLLFDTIYF.

The chain couples TRBV7-2 to TRBJ2-3; D unclear. Germline lookup yields CDR1 SGHTA and CDR2 FQGNSA. The CDR3 is 15 amino acids. V dropped 3 bases and J dropped 1 base, with 11 bases sitting between them. CDR3 residues: CASSLESKRTDTQYF. CDR3 in DNA: TGTGCCAGCAGCTTGGAGTCGAAGCGCACAGATACGCAGTATTTT.

The chain links TRBV5-6 to TRBJ2-7; 14 positions agree with TRBD2. This CDR3 is built from 15 residues. V trimming: 4 bases; J trimming: 5 bases; junction bases outside the gene matches: 5. CDR1 and CDR2 (germline): SGHDT, YYEEEE. The CDR3 coding sequence is TGTGCCAGCAGCCGGGGGACTAGCGGGAGCCACGAGCAGTACTTC. This sequence encodes CASSRGTSGSHEQYF.

The chain is built from TRBV5-1 and TRBJ2-3, with D perhaps assigned TRBD1 or TRBD2 (5 bases each). The V gene's germline CDR1 is SGHRS and CDR2 YFSETQ. The CDR3 has 14 residues. Trimming left V 4 bases short and J 6 bases short, with 15 bases between. The DNA for the CDR3 is TGCGCCAGCAGCCCCCCGATTGAGGGGGATACGCAGTATTTT. Its protein product is CASSPPIEGDTQYF. The full variable domain, completed using reference TRBV5-1 and TRBJ2-3, is KAGVTQTPRYLIKTRGQQVTLSCSPISGHRSVSWYQQTPGQGLQFLFEYFSETQRNKGNFPGRFSGRQFSNSRSEMNVSTLELGDSALYLCASSPPIEGDTQYFGPGTRLTVL.

This clone was recorded once. The J gene is TRBJ2-3, the V gene TRBV5-5; D may match TRBD1 or TRBD2 (5 bases each). In germline, CDR1 is SGHKS, CDR2 YYEKEE (reference sequence). V gave up 5 bases and J gave up 8 bases, with 21 bases separating them. This CDR3 region has 15 residues. The CDR3 loop reads CASSPGANDGGTQYF. The CDR3 DNA is TGTGCCAGCAGTCCCGGGGCCAACGATGGTGGTACGCAGTATTTT.

V gene TRBV19 combines with J gene TRBJ1-1; D uncertain. CDR1 and CDR2 (germline): LNHDA, SQIVND (reference sequence). Between the trimmed V and J ends, which lost 5 bases and 4 bases, there was a span of 17 bases. The CDR3 has 15 residues. CDR3 loop: CASSPRTEAFTEAFF. The CDR3 DNA sequence: TGTGCCAGTAGTCCCCGGACGGAGGCCTTCACTGAAGCTTTCTTT.

The chain couples TRBV7-2 to TRBJ2-5; the match to TRBD2 covers 14 bases. CDR1 is SGHTA and CDR2 is FQGNSA in the germline V gene. The CDR3 loop spans 16 amino acids. V shed 4 bases, J shed 1 base, and the junction held 2 bases outside the gene matches. CDR3 sequence (DNA): TGTGCCAGCAGCTCCGGACTAGCGGGAGGCCAAGAGACCCAGTACTTC. Protein: CASSSGLAGGQETQYF. The variable domain in full, with the rest retrieved from reference TRBV7-2 and TRBJ2-5, is GAGVSQSPSNKVTEKGKDVELRCDPISGHTALYWYRQSLGQGLEFLIYFQGNSAPDKSGLPSDRFSAERTGGSVSTLTIQRTQQEDSAVYLCASSSGLAGGQETQYFGPGTRLLVL.

Regarding this clone: Other DNA sequences from this sample encode an identical CDR3 as well. This sequence joins TRBV30 and TRBJ1-5, with D maybe TRBD1 (5 bases). Trimming took 5 bases from V and 1 from J, leaving 9 bases between them. Germline V gives CDR1 GTSNPN, CDR2 SVGIG (reference sequence). This CDR3 is built from 13 residues. The CDR3 reads CAWSRGSNQPQHF. The CDR3 DNA reads as TGTGCCTGGTCGCGGGGCAGCAATCAGCCCCAGCATTTT. Looking up the rest from reference TRBV30 and TRBJ1-5 gives the full variable domain: SQTIHQWPATLVQPVGSPLSLECTVEGTSNPNLYWYRQAAGRGLQLLFYSVGIGQISSEVPQNLSASRPQDRQFILSSKKLLLSDSGFYLCAWSRGSNQPQHFGDGTRLSIL.

The rearrangement links TRBV6-6 to TRBJ1-5, with D tentatively TRBD1 (5 bases). The V and J ends lost 6 bases and 2 bases respectively, with 11 bases between them. This CDR3 region has 14 residues. Germline CDR1 is MNHNY and CDR2 is SVGAGI (reference sequence). The CDR3 nucleotides read TGTGCCAGCAGCCAACACAGGCGCAATCAGCCCCAGCATTTT. Encoded protein: CASSQHRRNQPQHF.

The rearrangement uses TRBV7-9 and TRBJ2-2; D gene unclear. The germline V and J ends were trimmed by 7 bases and 6 bases, with 9 bases remaining between them. This CDR3 region has 12 residues. Germline-derived CDR1 and CDR2 are SEHNR and FQNEAQ (reference sequence). The CDR3 DNA is TGTGCCAGCATCCTTTGGCCCGGGGAGCTGTTTTTT. Translated: CASILWPGELFF.

The rearrangement joins TRBV30 to TRBJ2-5; tentative D call: TRBD1 (6 bases). This CDR3 has 15 amino acids. Germline V CDR1 and CDR2: GTSNPN, SVGIG (reference sequence). With 0 bases removed from V and 1 base from J, the gap between germline ends came to 12 bases. The CDR3 protein is CAWSVVGGPQETQYF. The CDR3 DNA follows: TGTGCCTGGAGTGTTGTTGGGGGCCCCCAAGAGACCCAGTACTTC.

The CDR3 coding sequence is TGTGCCTGGAGTCCCGGGACAGGGATCAATCAGCCCCAGCATTTT. It translates to CAWSPGTGINQPQHF. V and J are TRBV30 and TRBJ1-5; 9 bases map to TRBD1. The V segment lost 2 bases and the J segment 3 bases; nucleotides outside the gene matches: 5. The V gene's germline CDR1 is GTSNPN and CDR2 SVGIG (reference sequence). The CDR3 length is 15 residues.

This chain joins TRBV11-2 and TRBJ2-1, with a tentative D call TRBD1 (6 bases). This CDR3 spans 16 amino acids. Trimming cost V 2 bases and J 4 bases, with 15 bases left between them. Germline CDR1 is SGHAT and CDR2 is FQNNGV. CDR3 protein: CASSLSPGTPYNEQFF. CDR3 coding DNA: TGTGCCAGCAGCTTAAGTCCCGGGACACCTTACAATGAGCAGTTCTTC.

The chain employs TRBV5-1 and TRBJ2-3; TRBD2 matches 7 bases. Germline CDR1 and CDR2: SGHRS and YFSETQ. This CDR3 spans 16 amino acids. Losses at the gene ends were 5 bases for V and 1 base for J; bases not matched to a gene: 10. CDR3 residues: CASRLRGGSGTDTQYF. The CDR3 coding sequence is TGCGCCAGCAGATTACGGGGCGGGAGCGGCACAGATACGCAGTATTTT.

The CDR3 here is CASSYVVSSYNSPLHF. The CDR3 DNA sequence: TGTGCCAGCAGTTACGTCGTGAGCTCCTATAATTCACCCCTCCACTTT. This chain uses TRBV6-5 with TRBJ1-6; no clear D gene. Trimming left V 2 bases short and J 0 bases short, with 8 bases between. Germline lookup yields CDR1 MNHEY and CDR2 SVGAGI. The CDR3 is made up of 16 amino acids.

V gene TRBV5-1 combines with J gene TRBJ2-2, with TRBD2 identical over 9 bases. The CDR3 contains 16 residues. V was pared by 4 bases and J by 2 bases, with 6 bases of the junction left unmatched. From germline, CDR1 is SGHRS and CDR2 YFSETQ. CDR3 sequence: CASSLQRGVNTGELFF. The CDR3 DNA reads TGCGCCAGCAGCCTCCAGCGGGGGGTTAACACCGGGGAGCTGTTTTTT.